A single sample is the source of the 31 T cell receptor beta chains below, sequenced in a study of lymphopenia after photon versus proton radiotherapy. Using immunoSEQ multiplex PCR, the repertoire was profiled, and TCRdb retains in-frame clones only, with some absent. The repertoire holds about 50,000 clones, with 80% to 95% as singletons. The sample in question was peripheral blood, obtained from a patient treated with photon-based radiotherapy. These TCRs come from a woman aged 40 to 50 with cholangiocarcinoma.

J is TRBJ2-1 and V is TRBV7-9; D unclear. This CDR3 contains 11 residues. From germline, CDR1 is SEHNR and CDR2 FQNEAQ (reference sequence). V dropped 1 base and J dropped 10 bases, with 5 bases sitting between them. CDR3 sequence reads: CASSLGVEQFF. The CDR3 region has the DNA TGTGCCAGCAGCTTAGGGGTGGAGCAGTTCTTC.

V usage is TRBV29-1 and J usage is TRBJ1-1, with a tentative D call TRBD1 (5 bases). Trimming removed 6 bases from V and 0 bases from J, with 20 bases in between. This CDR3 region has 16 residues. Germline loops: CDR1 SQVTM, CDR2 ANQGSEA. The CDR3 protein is CSVPAGGATMNTEAFF. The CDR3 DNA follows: TGCAGCGTCCCCGCGGGAGGGGCTACCATGAACACTGAAGCTTTCTTT. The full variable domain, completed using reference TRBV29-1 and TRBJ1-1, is SAVISQKPSRDICQRGTSLTIQCQVDSQVTMMFWYRQQPGQSLTLIATANQGSEATYESGFVIDKFPISRPNLTFSTLTVSNMSPEDSSIYLCSVPAGGATMNTEAFFGQGTRLTVV.

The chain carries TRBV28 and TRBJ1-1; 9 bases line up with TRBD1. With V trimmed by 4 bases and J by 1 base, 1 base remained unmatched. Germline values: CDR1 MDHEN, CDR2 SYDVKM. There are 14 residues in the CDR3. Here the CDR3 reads CASSWGQGNTEAFF. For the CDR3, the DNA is TGTGCCAGCAGTTGGGGACAGGGGAACACTGAAGCTTTCTTT.

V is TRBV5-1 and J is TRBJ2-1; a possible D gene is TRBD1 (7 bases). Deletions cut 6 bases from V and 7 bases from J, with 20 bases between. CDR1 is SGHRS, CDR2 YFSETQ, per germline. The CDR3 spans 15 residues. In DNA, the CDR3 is TGCGCCAGCAAGGGGGCGGGATCCCAGGCGAATGAGCAGTTCTTC. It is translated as CASKGAGSQANEQFF.

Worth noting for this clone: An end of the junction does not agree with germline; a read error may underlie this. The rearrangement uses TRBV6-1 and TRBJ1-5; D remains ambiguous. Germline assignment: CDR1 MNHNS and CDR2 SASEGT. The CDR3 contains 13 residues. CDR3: CASILTVNQPQHF. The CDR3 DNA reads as TGTGCCAGCATCCTGACGGTCAATCAACCCCAGCATTTT.

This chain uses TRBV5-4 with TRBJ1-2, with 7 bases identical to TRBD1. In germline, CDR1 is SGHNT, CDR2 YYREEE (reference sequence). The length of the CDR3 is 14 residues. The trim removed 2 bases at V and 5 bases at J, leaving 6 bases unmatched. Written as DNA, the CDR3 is TGTGCCAGCAGCTTCACAGGGGTGGTGTATGGCTACACCTTC. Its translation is CASSFTGVVYGYTF. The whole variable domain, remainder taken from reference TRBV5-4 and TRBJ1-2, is ETGVTQSPTHLIKTRGQQVTLRCSSQSGHNTVSWYQQALGQGPQFIFQYYREEENGRGNFPPRFSGLQFPNYSSELNVNALELDDSALYLCASSFTGVVYGYTFGSGTRLTVV.

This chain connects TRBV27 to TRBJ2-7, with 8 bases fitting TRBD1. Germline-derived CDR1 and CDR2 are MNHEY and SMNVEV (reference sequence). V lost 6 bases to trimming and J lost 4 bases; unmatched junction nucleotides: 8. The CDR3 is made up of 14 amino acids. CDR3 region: CASSPGTGIYEQYF. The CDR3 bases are TGTGCCAGCAGCCCCGGGACAGGTATTTACGAGCAGTACTTC.

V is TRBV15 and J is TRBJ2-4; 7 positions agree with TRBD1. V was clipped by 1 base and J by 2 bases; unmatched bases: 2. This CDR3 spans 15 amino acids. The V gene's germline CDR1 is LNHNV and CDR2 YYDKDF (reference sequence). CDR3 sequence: CATSRVTGTKNIQYF. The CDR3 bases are TGTGCCACCAGCAGAGTGACAGGGACCAAAAACATTCAGTACTTC.

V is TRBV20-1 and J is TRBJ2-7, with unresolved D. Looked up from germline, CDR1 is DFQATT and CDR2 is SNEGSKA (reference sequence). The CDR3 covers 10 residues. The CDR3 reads CSPKSYEQYF. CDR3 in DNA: TGCAGCCCCAAGTCCTACGAGCAGTACTTC.

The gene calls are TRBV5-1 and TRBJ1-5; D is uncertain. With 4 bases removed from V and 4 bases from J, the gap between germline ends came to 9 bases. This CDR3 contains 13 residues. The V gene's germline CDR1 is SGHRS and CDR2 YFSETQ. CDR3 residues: CASSTRSNQPQHF. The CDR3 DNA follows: TGCGCCAGCAGCACGAGGAGTAATCAGCCCCAGCATTTT.

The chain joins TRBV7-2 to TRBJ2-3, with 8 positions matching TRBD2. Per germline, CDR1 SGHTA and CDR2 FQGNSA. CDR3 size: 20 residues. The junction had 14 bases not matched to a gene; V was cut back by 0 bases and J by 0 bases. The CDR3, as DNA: TGTGCCAGCAGCTTAGCGGCGTCTTGGGGGACTAGATCTAGCACAGATACGCAGTATTTT. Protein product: CASSLAASWGTRSSTDTQYF.

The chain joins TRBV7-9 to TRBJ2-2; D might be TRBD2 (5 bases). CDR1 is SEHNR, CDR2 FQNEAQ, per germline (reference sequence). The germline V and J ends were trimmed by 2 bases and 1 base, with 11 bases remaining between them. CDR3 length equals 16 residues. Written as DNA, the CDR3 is TGTGCCAGCAGCTTACCGGCGGGTAGGAACACCGGGGAGCTGTTTTTT. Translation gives CASSLPAGRNTGELFF.

The CDR3 sequence is CASSRAAEAFF. The CDR3 DNA reads as TGTGCCAGCAGCCGGGCGGCGGAAGCTTTCTTT. V is TRBV5-6 and J is TRBJ1-1; no firm D call. CDR1 is SGHDT and CDR2 is YYEEEE in the germline V gene. This CDR3 region has 11 residues. The germline V and J ends were trimmed by 4 bases and 8 bases, with 9 bases remaining between them. Complete variable domain (other parts from reference TRBV5-6 and TRBJ1-1): DAGVTQSPTHLIKTRGQQVTLRCSPKSGHDTVSWYQQALGQGPQFIFQYYEEEERQRGNFPDRFSGHQFPNYSSELNVNALLLGDSALYLCASSRAAEAFFGQGTRLTVV.

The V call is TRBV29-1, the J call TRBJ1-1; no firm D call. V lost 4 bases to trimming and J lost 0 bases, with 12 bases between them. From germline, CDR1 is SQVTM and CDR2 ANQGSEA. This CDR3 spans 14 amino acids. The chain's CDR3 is CSVGSRSLNTEAFF. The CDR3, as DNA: TGCAGCGTTGGCTCGAGGAGTTTGAACACTGAAGCTTTCTTT.

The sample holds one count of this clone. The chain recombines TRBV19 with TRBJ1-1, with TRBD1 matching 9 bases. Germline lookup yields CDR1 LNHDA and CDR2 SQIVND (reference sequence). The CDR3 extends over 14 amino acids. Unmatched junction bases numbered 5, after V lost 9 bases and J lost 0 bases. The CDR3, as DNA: TGTGCCAGCATCCGGGACAGGGTGAACACTGAAGCTTTCTTT. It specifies CASIRDRVNTEAFF.

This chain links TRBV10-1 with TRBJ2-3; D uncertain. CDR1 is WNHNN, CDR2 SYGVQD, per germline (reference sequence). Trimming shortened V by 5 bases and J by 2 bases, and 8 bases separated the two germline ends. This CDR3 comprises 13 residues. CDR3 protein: CASSLDITDTQYF. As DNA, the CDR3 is TGCGCCAGCAGTCTAGATATCACAGATACGCAGTATTTT.

The CDR3 loop is CASSIRELSYNEQFF. DNA for the CDR3: TGTGCCAGCAGCATCAGGGAGCTTTCCTACAATGAGCAGTTCTTC. The chain carries TRBV6-5 and TRBJ2-1, with D perhaps given as TRBD1 or TRBD2 (5 bases each). This CDR3 has 15 residues. Trimming removed 6 bases from V and 1 base from J, with 13 bases in between. Germline CDR1 is MNHEY and CDR2 is SVGAGI.

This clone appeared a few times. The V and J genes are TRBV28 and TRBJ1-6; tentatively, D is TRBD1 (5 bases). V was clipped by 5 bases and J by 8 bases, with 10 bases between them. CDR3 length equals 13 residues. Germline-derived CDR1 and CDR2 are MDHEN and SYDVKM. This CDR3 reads CASSTTDDSPLHF. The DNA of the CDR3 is TGTGCCAGCAGTACGACAGATGATTCACCCCTCCACTTT.

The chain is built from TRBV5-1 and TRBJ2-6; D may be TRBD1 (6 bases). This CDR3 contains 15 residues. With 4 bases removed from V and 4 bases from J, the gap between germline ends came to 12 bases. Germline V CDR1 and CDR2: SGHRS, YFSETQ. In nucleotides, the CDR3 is TGCGCCAGCAGCCCCGGACAGACCGGGGCCAACGTCCTGACTTTC. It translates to CASSPGQTGANVLTF.

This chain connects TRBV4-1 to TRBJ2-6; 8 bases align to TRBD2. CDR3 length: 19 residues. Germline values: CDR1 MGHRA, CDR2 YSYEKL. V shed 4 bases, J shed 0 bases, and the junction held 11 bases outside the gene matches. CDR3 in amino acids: CASSPGGRSVNSGANVLTF. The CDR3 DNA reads TGCGCCAGCAGCCCGGGGGGGAGATCCGTAAACTCTGGGGCCAACGTCCTGACTTTC.

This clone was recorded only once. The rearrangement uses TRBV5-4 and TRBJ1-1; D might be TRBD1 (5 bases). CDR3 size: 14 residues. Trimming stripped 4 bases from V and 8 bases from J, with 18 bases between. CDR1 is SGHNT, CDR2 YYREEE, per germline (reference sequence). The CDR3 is CASSITGRGLEAFF. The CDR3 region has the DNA TGTGCCAGCAGCATAACGGGAAGGGGACTAGAAGCTTTCTTT.

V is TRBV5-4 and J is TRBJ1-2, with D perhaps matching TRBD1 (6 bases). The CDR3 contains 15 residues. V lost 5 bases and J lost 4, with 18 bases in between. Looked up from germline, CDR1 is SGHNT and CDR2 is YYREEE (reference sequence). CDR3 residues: CASSPDGTGIYGYTF. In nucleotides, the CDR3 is TGTGCCAGCAGTCCGGACGGTACAGGGATCTATGGCTACACCTTC.

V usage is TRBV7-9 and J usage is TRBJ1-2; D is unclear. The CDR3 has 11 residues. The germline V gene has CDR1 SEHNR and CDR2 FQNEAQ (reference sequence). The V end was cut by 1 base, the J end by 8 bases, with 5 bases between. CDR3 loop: CASSLEPGYTF. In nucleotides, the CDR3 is TGTGCCAGCAGCTTAGAACCCGGCTACACCTTC.

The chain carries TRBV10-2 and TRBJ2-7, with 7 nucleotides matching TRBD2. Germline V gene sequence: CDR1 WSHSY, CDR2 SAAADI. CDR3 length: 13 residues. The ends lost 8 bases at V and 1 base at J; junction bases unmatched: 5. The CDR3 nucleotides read TGCGCCAGCCGGGAGGTCTCTTCCTACGAGCAGTACTTC. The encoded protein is CASREVSSYEQYF.

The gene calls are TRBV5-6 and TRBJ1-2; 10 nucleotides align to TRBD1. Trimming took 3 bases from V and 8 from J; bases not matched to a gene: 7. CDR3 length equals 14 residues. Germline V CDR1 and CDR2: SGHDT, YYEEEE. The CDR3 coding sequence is TGTGCCAGCAGCTCACCGGACAGGGGGTTAGGCTACACCTTC. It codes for CASSSPDRGLGYTF.

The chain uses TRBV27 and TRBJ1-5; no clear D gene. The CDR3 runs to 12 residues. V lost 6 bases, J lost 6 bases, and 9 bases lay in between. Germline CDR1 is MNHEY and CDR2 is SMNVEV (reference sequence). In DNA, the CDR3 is TGTGCCAGCAGCCCAATTGGTCAGCCCCAGCATTTT. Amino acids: CASSPIGQPQHF.

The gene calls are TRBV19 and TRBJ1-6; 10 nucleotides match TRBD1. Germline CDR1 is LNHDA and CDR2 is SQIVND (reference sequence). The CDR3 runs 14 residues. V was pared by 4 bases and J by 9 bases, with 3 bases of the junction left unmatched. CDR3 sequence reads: CASSTRTGGSPLHF. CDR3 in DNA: TGTGCCAGTAGTACTCGGACAGGGGGTTCACCCCTCCACTTT.

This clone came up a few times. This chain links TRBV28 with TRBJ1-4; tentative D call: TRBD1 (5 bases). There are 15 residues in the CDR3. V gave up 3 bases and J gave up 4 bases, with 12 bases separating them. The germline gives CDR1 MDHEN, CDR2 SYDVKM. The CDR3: CASSLIGDLNEKLFF. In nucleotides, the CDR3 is TGTGCCAGCAGTTTGATAGGGGACCTTAATGAAAAACTGTTTTTT.

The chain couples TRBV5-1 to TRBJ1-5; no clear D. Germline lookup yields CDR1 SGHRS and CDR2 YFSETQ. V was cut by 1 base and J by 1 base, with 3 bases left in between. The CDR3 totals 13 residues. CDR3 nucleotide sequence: TGCGCCAGCAGCTTGTCCAGCAATCAGCCCCAGCATTTT. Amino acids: CASSLSSNQPQHF. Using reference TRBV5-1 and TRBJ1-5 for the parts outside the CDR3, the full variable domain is KAGVTQTPRYLIKTRGQQVTLSCSPISGHRSVSWYQQTPGQGLQFLFEYFSETQRNKGNFPGRFSGRQFSNSRSEMNVSTLELGDSALYLCASSLSSNQPQHFGDGTRLSIL.

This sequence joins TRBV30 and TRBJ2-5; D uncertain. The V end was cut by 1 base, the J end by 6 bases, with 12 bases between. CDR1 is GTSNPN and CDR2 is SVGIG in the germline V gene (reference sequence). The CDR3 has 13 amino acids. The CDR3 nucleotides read TGTGCCTGGAGTGCCTCGGCTGGGAAGACCCAGTACTTC. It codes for CAWSASAGKTQYF. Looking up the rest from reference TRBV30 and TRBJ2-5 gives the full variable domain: SQTIHQWPATLVQPVGSPLSLECTVEGTSNPNLYWYRQAAGRGLQLLFYSVGIGQISSEVPQNLSASRPQDRQFILSSKKLLLSDSGFYLCAWSASAGKTQYFGPGTRLLVL.

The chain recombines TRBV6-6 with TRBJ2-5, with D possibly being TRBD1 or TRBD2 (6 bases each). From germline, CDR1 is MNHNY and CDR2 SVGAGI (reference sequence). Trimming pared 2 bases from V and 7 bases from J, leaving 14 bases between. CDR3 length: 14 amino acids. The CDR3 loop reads CASSYGGLPWTQYF. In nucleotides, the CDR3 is TGTGCCAGCAGTTACGGGGGGCTGCCGTGGACCCAGTACTTC.